These T cell receptor beta chains were read from a single sample in a study of Graves' ophthalmopathy and Graves' hyperthyroidism. TCRdb re-analysed the multiplex PCR reads in MiXCR, keeping a single row per CDR3 protein. Of fewer than 350,000 distinct CDR3 sequences detected, about a sixth appear once; the ten largest clones hold 9% to 15%. Specimen: peripheral blood. Receptors were obtained from an adult man with Graves' ophthalmopathy. The conserved cysteine and the conserved F or W are not part of the CDR3 here.

J gene	V gene	CDR3 protein
TRBJ2-5	TRBV15	ATSTAGKGQY
TRBJ1-3	TRBV6-1	ASSAWQAGAGNTIY
TRBJ2-7	TRBV7-8	ASSFPGGVEQY
TRBJ2-7	TRBV7-2	ASSLVRENEQY
TRBJ2-7	TRBV20-1	SASPLAGQAYEQY
TRBJ2-5	TRBV13	ASSLSPGTGSETQY
TRBJ2-2	TRBV6-1	ASSRAGIGAGELF
TRBJ2-2	TRBV11-2	ASSLEQVMSTGELF
TRBJ1-2	TRBV18	ASPGQGYGYT
TRBJ2-7	TRBV6-2/TRBV6-3	ASSRTSGAEQY
TRBJ1-1	TRBV27	ASSLDRGTEAF
TRBJ2-3	TRBV6-5	ASSYIPGGRGDTQY
TRBJ1-1	TRBV29-1	SVVPAWENTEAF